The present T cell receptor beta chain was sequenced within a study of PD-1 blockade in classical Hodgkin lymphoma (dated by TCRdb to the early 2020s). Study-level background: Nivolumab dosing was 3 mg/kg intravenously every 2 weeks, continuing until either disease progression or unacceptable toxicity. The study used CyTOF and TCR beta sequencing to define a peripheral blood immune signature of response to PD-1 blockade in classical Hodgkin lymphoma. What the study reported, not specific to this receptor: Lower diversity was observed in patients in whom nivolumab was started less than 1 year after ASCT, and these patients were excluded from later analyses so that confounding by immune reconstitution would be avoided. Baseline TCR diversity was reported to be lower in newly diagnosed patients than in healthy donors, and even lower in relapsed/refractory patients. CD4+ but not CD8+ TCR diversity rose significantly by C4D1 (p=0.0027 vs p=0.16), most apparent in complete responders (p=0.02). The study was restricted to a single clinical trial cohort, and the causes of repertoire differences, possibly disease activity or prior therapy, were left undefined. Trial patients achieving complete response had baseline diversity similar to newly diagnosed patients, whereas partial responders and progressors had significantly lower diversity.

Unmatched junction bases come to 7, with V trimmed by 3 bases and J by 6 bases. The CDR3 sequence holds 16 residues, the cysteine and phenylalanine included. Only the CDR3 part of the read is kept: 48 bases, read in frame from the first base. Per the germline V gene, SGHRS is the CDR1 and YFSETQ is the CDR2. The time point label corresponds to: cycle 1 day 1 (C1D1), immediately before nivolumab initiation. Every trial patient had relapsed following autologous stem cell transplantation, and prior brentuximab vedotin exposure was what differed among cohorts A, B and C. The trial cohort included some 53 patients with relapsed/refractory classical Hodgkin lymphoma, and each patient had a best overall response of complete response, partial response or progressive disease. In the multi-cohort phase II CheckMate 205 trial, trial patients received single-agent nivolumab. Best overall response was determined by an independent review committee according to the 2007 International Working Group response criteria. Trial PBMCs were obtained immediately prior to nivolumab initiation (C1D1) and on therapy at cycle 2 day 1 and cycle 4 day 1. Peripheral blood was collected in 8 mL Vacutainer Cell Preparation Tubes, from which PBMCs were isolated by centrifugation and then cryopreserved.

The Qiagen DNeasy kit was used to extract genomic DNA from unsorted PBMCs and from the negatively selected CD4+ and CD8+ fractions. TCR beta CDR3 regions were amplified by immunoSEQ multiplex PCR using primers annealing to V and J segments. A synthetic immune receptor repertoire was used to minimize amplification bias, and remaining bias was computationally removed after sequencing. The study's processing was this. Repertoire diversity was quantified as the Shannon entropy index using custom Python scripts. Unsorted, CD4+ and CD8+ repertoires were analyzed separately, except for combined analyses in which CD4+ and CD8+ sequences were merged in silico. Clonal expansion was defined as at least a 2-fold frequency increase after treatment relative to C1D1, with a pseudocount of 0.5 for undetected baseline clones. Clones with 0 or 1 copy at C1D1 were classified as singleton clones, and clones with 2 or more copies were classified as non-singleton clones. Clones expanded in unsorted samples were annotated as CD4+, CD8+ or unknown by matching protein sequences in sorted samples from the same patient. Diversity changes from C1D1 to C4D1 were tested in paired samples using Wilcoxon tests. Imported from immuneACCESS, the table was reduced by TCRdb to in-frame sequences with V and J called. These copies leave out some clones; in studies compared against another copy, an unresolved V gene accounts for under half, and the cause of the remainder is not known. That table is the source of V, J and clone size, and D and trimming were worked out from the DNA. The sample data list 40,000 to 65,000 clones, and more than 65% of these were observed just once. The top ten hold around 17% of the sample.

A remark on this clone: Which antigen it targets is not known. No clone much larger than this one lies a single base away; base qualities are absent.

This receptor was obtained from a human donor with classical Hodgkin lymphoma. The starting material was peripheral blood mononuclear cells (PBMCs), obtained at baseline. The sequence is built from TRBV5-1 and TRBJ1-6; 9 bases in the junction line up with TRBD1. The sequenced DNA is TGCGCCAGCAGCTGGATGGACAGGGGAGGTAATTCACCCCTCCACTTT. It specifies CASSWMDRGGNSPLHF.